What follows is one T cell receptor beta chain and its context. All enrollees were about 18 to 95 years old and from 25 or so US areas. Donors in Cohort 3 counted as recovered after two negative PCRs, clearance, or symptom resolution. TCRdb keeps only in-frame clones here, not all; method: immunoSEQ multiplex PCR. The sample contains 200,000 to 300,000 clones, 85% to 90% of which appear only once. The data derive from a study of blood T cell repertoires in COVID-19. The germline V and J ends were trimmed by 2 bases and 0 bases, with 6 bases remaining between them. CDR1 is SGHRS, CDR2 YFSETQ, per germline. This CDR3 contains 14 residues.

Sequenced sample: PBMCs or T cells enriched from blood (not recorded which). V and J are TRBV5-1 and TRBJ1-3; the D is unclear. The sequence derives from a man aged 40-55 years who had recovered from COVID-19. Here the CDR3 DNA reads TGCGCCAGCAGCTTCACAAACTCTGGAAACACCATATATTTT. Its translation is CASSFTNSGNTIYF.